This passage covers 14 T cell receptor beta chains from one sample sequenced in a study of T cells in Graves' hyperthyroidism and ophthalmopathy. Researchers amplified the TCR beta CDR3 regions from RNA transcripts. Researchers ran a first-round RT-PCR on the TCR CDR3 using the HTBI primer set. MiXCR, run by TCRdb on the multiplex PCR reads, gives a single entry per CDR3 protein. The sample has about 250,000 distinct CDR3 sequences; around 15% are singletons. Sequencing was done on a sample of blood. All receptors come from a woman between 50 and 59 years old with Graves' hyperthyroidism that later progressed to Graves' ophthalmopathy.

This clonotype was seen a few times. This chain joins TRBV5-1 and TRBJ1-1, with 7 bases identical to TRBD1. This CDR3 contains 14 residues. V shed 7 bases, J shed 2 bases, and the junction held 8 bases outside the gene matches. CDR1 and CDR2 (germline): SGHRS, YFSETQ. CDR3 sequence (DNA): TGCGCCAGCGAACCCACAGGGGTAAACACTGAAGCTTTCTTT. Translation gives CASEPTGVNTEAFF.

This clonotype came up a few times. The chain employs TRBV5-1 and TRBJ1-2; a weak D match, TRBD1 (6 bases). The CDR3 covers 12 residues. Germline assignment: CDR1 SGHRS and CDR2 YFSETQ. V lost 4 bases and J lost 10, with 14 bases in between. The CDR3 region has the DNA TGCGCCAGCAGCCCGAACGACAGGCTCTACACCTTC. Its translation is CASSPNDRLYTF. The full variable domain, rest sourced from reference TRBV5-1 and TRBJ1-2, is KAGVTQTPRYLIKTRGQQVTLSCSPISGHRSVSWYQQTPGQGLQFLFEYFSETQRNKGNFPGRFSGRQFSNSRSEMNVSTLELGDSALYLCASSPNDRLYTFGSGTRLTVV.

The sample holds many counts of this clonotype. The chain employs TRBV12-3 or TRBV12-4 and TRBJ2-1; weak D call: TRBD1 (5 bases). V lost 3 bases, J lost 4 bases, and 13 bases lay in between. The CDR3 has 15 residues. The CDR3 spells CASSLDPGRYNEQFF. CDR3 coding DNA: TGTGCCAGCAGTTTGGATCCAGGGCGGTACAATGAGCAGTTCTTC.

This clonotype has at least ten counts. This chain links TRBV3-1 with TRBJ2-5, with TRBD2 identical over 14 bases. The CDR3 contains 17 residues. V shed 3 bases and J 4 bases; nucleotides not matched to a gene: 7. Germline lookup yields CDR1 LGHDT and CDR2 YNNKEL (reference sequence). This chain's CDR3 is CASSQATSGRARETQYF. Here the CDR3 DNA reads TGTGCCAGCAGCCAGGCGACTAGCGGGAGGGCCCGAGAGACCCAGTACTTC.

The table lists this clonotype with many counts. CDR3 amino acids: CASSFRKNAYEQYF. The CDR3 DNA reads TGTGCCAGCAGCTTTAGAAAAAACGCCTACGAGCAGTACTTC. The genes are TRBV6-1 and TRBJ2-7; D gene uncertain. CDR1 and CDR2 from the germline V gene are MNHNS and SASEGT. V was shortened by 6 bases and J by 2 bases, with 14 bases between the two germline ends. This CDR3 region has 14 residues.

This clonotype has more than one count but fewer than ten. CDR3 region: CASSYSGTDYGYTF. The CDR3 bases are TGTGCCAGCAGTTACTCTGGGACCGACTATGGCTACACCTTC. The rearrangement uses TRBV6-6 and TRBJ1-2, with D perhaps matching TRBD1 (5 bases). CDR3 size: 14 residues. V was shortened by 0 bases and J by 3 bases, with 8 bases between the two germline ends. Germline V gene sequence: CDR1 MNHNY, CDR2 SVGAGI (reference sequence).

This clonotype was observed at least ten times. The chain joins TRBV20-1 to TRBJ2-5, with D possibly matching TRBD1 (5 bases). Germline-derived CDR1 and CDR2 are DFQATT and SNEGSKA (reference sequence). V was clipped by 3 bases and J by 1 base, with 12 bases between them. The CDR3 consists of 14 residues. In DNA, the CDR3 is TGCAGTGCTAGGCACAGGCGGTTCCAAGAGACCCAGTACTTC. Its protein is CSARHRRFQETQYF.

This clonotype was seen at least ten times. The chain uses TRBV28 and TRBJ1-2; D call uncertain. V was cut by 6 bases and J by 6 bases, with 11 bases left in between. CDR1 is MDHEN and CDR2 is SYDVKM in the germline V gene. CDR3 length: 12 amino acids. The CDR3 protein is CASSRGTDGYTF. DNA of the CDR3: TGTGCCAGCAGCAGAGGAACGGATGGCTACACCTTC.

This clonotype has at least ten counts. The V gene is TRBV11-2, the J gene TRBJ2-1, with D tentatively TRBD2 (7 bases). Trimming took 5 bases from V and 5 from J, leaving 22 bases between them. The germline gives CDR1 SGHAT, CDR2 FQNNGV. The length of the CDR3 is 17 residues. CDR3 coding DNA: TGTGCCAGCAGCCAAGGGGGGGCAGTGGGCCCACACAATGAGCAGTTCTTC. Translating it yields CASSQGGAVGPHNEQFF.

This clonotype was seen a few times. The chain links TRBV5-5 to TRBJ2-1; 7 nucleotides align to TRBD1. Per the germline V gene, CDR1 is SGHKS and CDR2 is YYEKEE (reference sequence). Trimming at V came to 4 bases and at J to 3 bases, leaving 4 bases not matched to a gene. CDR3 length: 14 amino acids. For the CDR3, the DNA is TGTGCCAGCAGCGCGACAGGGATCTACAATGAGCAGTTCTTC. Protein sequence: CASSATGIYNEQFF.

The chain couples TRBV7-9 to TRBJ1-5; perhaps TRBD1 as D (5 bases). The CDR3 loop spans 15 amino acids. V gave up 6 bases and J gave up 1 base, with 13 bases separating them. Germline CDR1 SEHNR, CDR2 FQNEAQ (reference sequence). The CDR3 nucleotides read TGTGCCAGCAGTTTCGTCGGGGGGAGCAATCAGCCCCAGCATTTT. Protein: CASSFVGGSNQPQHF.

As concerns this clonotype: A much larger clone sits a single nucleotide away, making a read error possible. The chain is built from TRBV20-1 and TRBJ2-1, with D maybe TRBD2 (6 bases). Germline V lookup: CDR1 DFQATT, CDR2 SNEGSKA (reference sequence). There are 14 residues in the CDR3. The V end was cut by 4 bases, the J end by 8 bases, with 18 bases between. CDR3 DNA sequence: TGCAGTGCTAAGACAGCGCGGGATAGCGATGAGCAGTTCTTC. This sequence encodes CSAKTARDSDEQFF.

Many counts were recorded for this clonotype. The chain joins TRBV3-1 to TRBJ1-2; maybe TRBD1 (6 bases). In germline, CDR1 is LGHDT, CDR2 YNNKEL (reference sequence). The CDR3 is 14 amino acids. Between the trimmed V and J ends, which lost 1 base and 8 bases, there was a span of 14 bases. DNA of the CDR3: TGTGCCAGCAGCCAAGCGGGGGGCCGTATAGGCTACACCTTC. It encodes CASSQAGGRIGYTF. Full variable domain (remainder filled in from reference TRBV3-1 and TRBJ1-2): DTAVSQTPKYLVTQMGNDKSIKCEQNLGHDTMYWYKQDSKKFLKIMFSYNNKELIINETVPNRFSPKSPDKAHLNLHINSLELGDSAVYFCASSQAGGRIGYTFGSGTRLTVV.

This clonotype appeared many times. The CDR3: CATSNPGPANTEAFF. In DNA, the CDR3 is TGTGCCACCAGTAACCCGGGACCGGCGAACACTGAAGCTTTCTTT. The chain carries TRBV24-1 and TRBJ1-1; perhaps TRBD1 as D (5 bases). CDR3 size: 15 residues. V was shortened by 6 bases and J by 1 base, with 14 bases between the two germline ends. The germline V gene encodes CDR1 KGHDR and CDR2 SFDVKD.